Below, 21 T cell receptor beta chains from the same sample are listed, as sequenced in a study of blood T cell repertoires in COVID-19 (dated by TCRdb to about 2020). Library creation used the immunoSEQ multiplex PCR assay. TCRdb stores this immuneACCESS table with in-frame sequences only. Part of the clones is absent; in the studies checked, under half of the shortfall reflects unresolved V genes, and no reason is known for the rest. Across this sample there are around 200,000 clones, with about 77% seen only once. The ten biggest clones cover approximately 3% of the sample. The sequenced sample consisted of peripheral blood. These receptors were obtained from a woman aged 80 or over with active or convalescent COVID-19.

The chain couples TRBV6-5 to TRBJ1-4, with 8 bases that match TRBD1. Germline CDR1 is MNHEY and CDR2 is SVGAGI. The trim removed 6 bases at V and 7 bases at J, leaving 10 bases unmatched. The length of the CDR3 is 15 residues. CDR3 loop: CASRIRGRDSEKLFF. Written as DNA, the CDR3 is TGTGCCAGCAGAATCAGGGGGCGCGATAGTGAAAAACTGTTTTTT.

V is TRBV9 and J is TRBJ2-3; no clear D gene. Germline V CDR1 and CDR2: SGDLS, YYNGEE. V was cut by 2 bases and J by 1 base, with 8 bases left in between. The CDR3 is 14 residues long. CDR3 nucleotides: TGTGCCAGCAGCGTGAGCGCCGGCACAGATACGCAGTATTTT. Protein product: CASSVSAGTDTQYF.

The chain carries TRBV5-4 and TRBJ2-3; 7 bases agree with TRBD2. The germline V gene has CDR1 SGHNT and CDR2 YYREEE (reference sequence). There are 16 residues in the CDR3. V was pared by 4 bases and J by 5 bases, with 13 bases of the junction left unmatched. The CDR3 DNA reads TGTGCCAGCAGCCACCTCTTGGCGGGGGAGCGAGATACGCAGTATTTT. Protein sequence: CASSHLLAGERDTQYF.

J is TRBJ1-1 and V is TRBV9, with 8 bases identical to TRBD1. Trimming cost V 4 bases and J 5 bases; bases outside gene matches: 7. The CDR3 totals 14 residues. Germline CDR1 reads SGDLS; CDR2 reads YYNGEE. The CDR3 region is CASSMLTGETEAFF. CDR3 coding DNA: TGTGCCAGCAGCATGTTGACAGGGGAGACTGAAGCTTTCTTT.

The chain couples TRBV29-1 to TRBJ2-7, with a tentative D call TRBD1 (5 bases). V was trimmed by 0 bases and J by 6 bases, leaving 12 bases between them. From germline, CDR1 is SQVTM and CDR2 ANQGSEA. The CDR3 runs 13 residues. CDR3 bases: TGCAGCGTTGAAGATCTCCAGGGCATCGAGCAGTACTTC. It specifies CSVEDLQGIEQYF.

This clone was counted many times. The chain uses TRBV6-5 and TRBJ1-2; perhaps TRBD1 as D (5 bases). The CDR3 length is 14 residues. Trimming shortened V by 6 bases and J by 3 bases, and 14 bases separated the two germline ends. Germline assignment: CDR1 MNHEY and CDR2 SVGAGI. The CDR3: CASSPDRTYYGYTF. The CDR3 DNA reads TGTGCCAGCAGCCCCGACAGAACCTACTATGGCTACACCTTC.

This chain joins TRBV19 and TRBJ2-5; D perhaps matches TRBD2 (5 bases). This CDR3 is built from 14 residues. Germline V lookup: CDR1 LNHDA, CDR2 SQIVND (reference sequence). V was clipped by 3 bases and J by 3 bases, with 11 bases between them. The CDR3 coding sequence is TGTGCCAGTAGTATCCGTTCGGGGAAAGAGACCCAGTACTTC. This encodes CASSIRSGKETQYF.

This clone occurred a few times. The genes are TRBV28 and TRBJ2-5; TRBD2 matches 7 bases. The CDR3 is made up of 16 amino acids. V was pared by 5 bases and J by 5 bases, with 14 bases of the junction left unmatched. Germline-derived CDR1 and CDR2 are MDHEN and SYDVKM. The CDR3 reads CASSTREIGRRETQYF. In nucleotides, the CDR3 is TGTGCCAGCAGTACTAGGGAAATCGGGAGGAGGGAGACCCAGTACTTC.

This clone was observed a single time. The chain carries TRBV2 and TRBJ1-4, with 11 bases lining up with TRBD1. Germline loops: CDR1 SNHLY, CDR2 FYNNEI. The CDR3 runs 17 residues. V dropped 5 bases and J dropped 3; count of bases not matched to a gene: 8. The CDR3 spells CASSPGTGGRSNEKLFF. The DNA for the CDR3 is TGTGCCAGCAGTCCCGGGACAGGGGGACGCTCTAATGAAAAACTGTTTTTT.

V gene TRBV11-2 combines with J gene TRBJ1-5, with 9 positions matching TRBD1. The germline V gene encodes CDR1 SGHAT and CDR2 FQNNGV. The CDR3 covers 14 residues. Trimming at V came to 5 bases and at J to 7 bases, leaving 6 bases not matched to a gene. CDR3 amino acids: CASSQQGAGQPQHF. The DNA for the CDR3 is TGTGCCAGCAGCCAACAGGGGGCTGGGCAGCCCCAGCATTTT.

The chain's CDR3 is CASSEWVPGQGEAFF. The CDR3 bases are TGTGCCAGCAGTGAATGGGTCCCGGGACAGGGAGAAGCTTTCTTT. The chain has TRBV6-1 and TRBJ1-1; 9 positions agree with TRBD1. From germline, CDR1 is MNHNS and CDR2 SASEGT. V was clipped by 2 bases and J by 8 bases; unmatched bases: 9. This CDR3 has 15 residues.

The chain couples TRBV24-1 to TRBJ2-7, with D possibly TRBD1 on 6 matching bases. Deletions cut 4 bases from V and 2 bases from J, with 17 bases between. CDR3 size: 16 residues. The germline V gene encodes CDR1 KGHDR and CDR2 SFDVKD. The CDR3 DNA reads as TGTGCCACCAGTGACCATAAATCCACAGGGCCCTACGAGCAGTACTTC. It yields the protein CATSDHKSTGPYEQYF.

The chain employs TRBV24-1 and TRBJ2-4; 12 bases are shared with TRBD2. Germline CDR1 reads KGHDR; CDR2 reads SFDVKD. This CDR3 comprises 16 residues. J was trimmed by 11 bases and V by 10 bases; bases with no gene match: 17. CDR3 loop: CATYLTGLAGRFFQYF. Written as DNA, the CDR3 is TGTGCCACTTATCTCACCGGACTAGCGGGGAGGTTTTTTCAGTACTTC.

The V call is TRBV3-1 (or the pseudogene TRBV3-2), the J call TRBJ2-1; 7 bases agree with TRBD1. V lost 3 bases, J lost 7 bases, and 6 bases stayed unmatched. CDR1 LGHDT and CDR2 YNNKEL come from the germline V gene (reference sequence). This CDR3 contains 14 residues. CDR3 residues: CASSQREQGNEQFF. CDR3 nucleotides: TGTGCCAGCAGCCAGAGAGAACAGGGGAATGAGCAGTTCTTC.

The chain uses TRBV5-1 and TRBJ2-2; 10 bases match TRBD2. This CDR3 has 18 residues. Germline trimming cut 0 bases from V and 0 bases from J; bases unmatched to any gene: 5. Germline CDR1 reads SGHRS; CDR2 reads YFSETQ. CDR3 DNA sequence: TGCGCCAGCAGCTTGGTTGGTAGCGGGGGGCCGAACACCGGGGAGCTGTTTTTT. This gives the protein CASSLVGSGGPNTGELFF.

The chain uses TRBV11-3 and TRBJ1-1, with 7 bases matching TRBD1. This CDR3 is 17 amino acids long. CDR1 and CDR2 (germline): SGHNT, YENEEA. V trimming: 5 bases; J trimming: 4 bases; junction bases outside the gene matches: 16. This chain's CDR3 is CASSDLDRMSVGTEAFF. CDR3 nucleotides: TGTGCCAGCAGCGACCTGGACAGGATGAGTGTTGGCACTGAAGCTTTCTTT.

The count of this clone is one. This chain joins TRBV7-8 and TRBJ2-5; 15 bases fit TRBD2. CDR1 is SGHVS, CDR2 FQNEAQ, per germline. The CDR3 has 15 residues. With V trimmed by 3 bases and J by 4 bases, 0 bases remained unmatched. In nucleotides, the CDR3 is TGTGCCAGCAGCTTGGGACTAGCGGGGGGAGAGACCCAGTACTTC. Its translation is CASSLGLAGGETQYF.

The rearrangement uses TRBV27 and TRBJ1-3; D not resolved. The ends were cut back, 2 bases at V and 0 bases at J, with 5 bases in the middle. This CDR3 has 14 amino acids. Germline V lookup: CDR1 MNHEY, CDR2 SMNVEV (reference sequence). DNA for the CDR3: TGTGCCAGCAGTTTACGCAGCTCTGGAAACACCATATATTTT. Amino acid sequence: CASSLRSSGNTIYF.

The chain couples TRBV2 to TRBJ2-4; 8 bases agree with TRBD1. CDR1 SNHLY and CDR2 FYNNEI come from the germline V gene. The CDR3 spans 16 residues. J lost 8 bases, V lost 6 bases, and 15 bases had no gene match. The CDR3 region has the DNA TGTGCCAGCAGGATGACAGGGGTAATGGAATCGGACATTCAGTACTTC. Encoded protein: CASRMTGVMESDIQYF.

The gene calls are TRBV7-9 and TRBJ2-3; 12 bases are shared with TRBD2. There are 16 residues in the CDR3. From germline, CDR1 is SEHNR and CDR2 FQNEAQ (reference sequence). Trimming took 5 bases from V and 5 from J; bases not matched to a gene: 8. The CDR3 DNA sequence: TGTGCCAGCAGCCCGCGACTAGCGGGGGTTAAAGATACGCAGTATTTT. It yields the protein CASSPRLAGVKDTQYF. Variable domain in full (rest from reference TRBV7-9 and TRBJ2-3): DTGVSQNPRHKITKRGQNVTFRCDPISEHNRLYWYRQTLGQGPEFLTYFQNEAQLEKSRLLSDRFSAERPKGSFSTLEIQRTEQGDSAMYLCASSPRLAGVKDTQYFGPGTRLTVL.

The chain links TRBV7-2 to TRBJ2-2, with 9 bases matching TRBD1. The trim removed 5 bases at V and 6 bases at J, leaving 10 bases unmatched. Germline CDR1 is SGHTA and CDR2 is FQGNSA. The CDR3 is 16 residues long. The CDR3 protein is CASSPGAQGASGELFF. CDR3 bases: TGTGCCAGCAGCCCCGGGGCACAGGGGGCGTCCGGGGAGCTGTTTTTT.